Listed below are T cell receptor beta chains from one sample, sequenced in a study of cytomegalovirus exposure and HLA in healthy donors. TCRdb's table, derived via immunoSEQ multiplex PCR, lists solely in-frame clones and lacks some. This sample has 180,000 or so clones, with about 9% found just once. The sample comprised PBMCs. These receptors originate from a woman in her 30s in good health and CMV-seropositive. The CDR3 runs from the conserved cysteine through the conserved F or W. The D gene is left open where the match is weak. Rows give clone size only sometimes, using once, few, many, or a class for an expanded clone.

TRBJ1-4 | TRBD1 | TRBV19 | NA | CASSIRGTGARNEKLFF | TGTGCCAGTAGTATTCGGGGGACAGGGGCGAGAAATGAAAAACTGTTTTTT
TRBJ1-2 | NA | TRBV27 | few | CATRLGSYGYTF | TGTGCCACCAGGCTAGGGAGCTATGGCTACACCTTC
TRBJ1-2 | NA | TRBV2 | NA | CASRKVGGGTYGYTF | TGTGCCAGCAGAAAGGTTGGGGGCGGAACTTATGGCTACACCTTC
TRBJ2-3 | NA | TRBV19 | few | CASGDFTDTQYF | TGTGCCAGTGGGGACTTCACAGATACGCAGTATTTT
TRBJ2-1 | TRBD2 | TRBV11-2 | few | CASSKGTSAYNEQFF | TGTGCCAGCAGCAAGGGGACTAGCGCCTACAATGAGCAGTTCTTC
TRBJ1-5 | TRBD1 | TRBV29-1 | NA | CRGQGYNQPQHF | TGCAGAGGACAGGGCTATAATCAGCCCCAGCATTTT
TRBJ2-3 | TRBD1 | TRBV5-1 | few | CASSLGGSAVDTQYF | TGCGCCAGCAGCTTAGGGGGCTCGGCTGTAGATACGCAGTATTTT
TRBJ2-7 | NA | TRBV7-7 | few | CASSPRGGYEQYF | TGTGCCAGCAGCCCAAGAGGGGGTTACGAGCAGTACTTC
TRBJ2-3 | NA | TRBV5-1 | NA | CASSFLVPRTDTQYF | TGCGCCAGCAGCTTTCTAGTACCACGCACAGATACGCAGTATTTT
TRBJ1-3 | NA | TRBV27 | few | CASSKNRGNTIYF | TGTGCCAGCAGTAAGAACAGAGGAAACACCATATATTTT
TRBJ2-5 | TRBD2 | TRBV5-8 | few | CASSPGRDLAGMDETQYF | TGTGCCAGCAGCCCCGGAAGGGACCTAGCGGGAATGGACGAGACCCAGTACTTC
TRBJ2-5 | NA | TRBV20-1 | many | CSARTTETQYF | TGCAGTGCGCGGACAACGGAGACCCAGTACTTC
TRBJ2-7 | TRBD1 | TRBV5-6 | NA | CASSLEGQGALGNF | TGTGCCAGCAGCTTGGAGGGGCAGGGGGCCTTGGGGAACTTC
TRBJ2-5 | TRBD2 | TRBV30 | NA | CAWSSGSGTQYF | TGTGCCTGGTCTAGCGGGAGTGGGACCCAGTACTTC
TRBJ2-1 | TRBD1 | TRBV19 | few | CASSPRTGLQYNEQFF | TGTGCCAGTAGTCCCCGGACAGGGCTGCAATACAATGAGCAGTTCTTC
TRBJ2-1 | NA | TRBV7-2 | few | CASSLGNSGGQHEQFF | TGTGCCAGCAGCTTAGGTAACTCAGGAGGCCAGCATGAGCAGTTCTTC
TRBJ2-7 | NA | TRBV6-1 | NA | CASSEAVVGAGGAYEQYF | TGTGCCAGCAGTGAAGCTGTGGTGGGGGCAGGTGGGGCCTACGAGCAGTACTTC
TRBJ2-6 | TRBD1 | TRBV5-1 | NA | CASSPRTGMGVLTF | TGCGCCAGCAGCCCCCGGACAGGGATGGGCGTCCTGACTTTC
TRBJ2-1 | NA | TRBV10-3 | few | CAIRDQRSSYNEQFF | TGTGCCATCCGAGACCAGCGCAGCTCCTACAATGAGCAGTTCTTC
TRBJ2-3 | NA | TRBV4-2 | few | CASSQEVVVWEGGTDTQYF | TGTGCCAGCAGCCAAGAGGTGGTCGTGTGGGAAGGGGGCACAGATACGCAGTATTTT
TRBJ1-1 | TRBD1 | TRBV2 | NA | CASSKGQGAAEAFF | TGTGCCAGCAGTAAAGGACAGGGGGCCGCTGAAGCTTTCTTT
TRBJ2-5 | NA | TRBV14 | few | CASSQDRLPSYSQETQYF | TGTGCCAGCAGCCAAGATCGGTTGCCTAGCTACTCACAAGAGACCCAGTACTTC
TRBJ1-5 | NA | TRBV7-6 | NA | CASSLAPDSNQPQHF | TGTGCCAGCAGCTTAGCCCCAGATAGCAATCAGCCCCAGCATTTT
TRBJ1-5 | NA | TRBV6-6 | NA | CASSQAAGSNQPQHF | TGTGCCAGCAGTCAGGCGGCGGGTTCGAATCAGCCCCAGCATTTT
TRBJ1-2 | TRBD1 | TRBV6-6 | few | CASSSIDRAPYGYTF | TGTGCCAGCAGTTCCATAGACAGGGCACCCTATGGCTACACCTTC
TRBJ1-1 | NA | TRBV19 | few | CASSASGATEAFF | TGTGCCAGTAGCGCGTCTGGGGCCACTGAAGCTTTCTTT